This TCR beta chain was identified during a study of cytomegalovirus exposure and HLA in healthy donors (dated by TCRdb to 2017 to 2019). Background for the entire study: An earlier analysis of approximately 640 of the donors reported about 250 Gb of sequence data and 100 million to 130 million unique TCR beta sequences from some 180 million T cells. Typing coverage varied by locus: roughly 620-630 donors for A, B, C, DRB1 and DQB1; 500 to 550 for DQA1; around 570 for DPA1; roughly 470 for DPB1. An earlier analysis of 500 to 750 of the donors applied high-throughput TCR beta sequencing to assess whether each TCR beta V gene segment acted as functional or pseudogenic. A later genetic analysis took genome-wide SNP genotypes for 398 of the 666 donors and used that subset as a discovery cohort. All discovery cohort repertoires had been generated using a single sequencing platform. Besides the first cohort of about 730 subjects, a separate validation cohort made up of about 120 different subjects was used. A later analysis re-analyzed previously published TCR beta repertoires from roughly 630 donors and added high-resolution HLA genotyping to study TCR occurrence patterns. A few DR-DQ haplotypes were treated as single units for association and clustering because of strong linkage in the cohort. Rather than using new phenotypic data, the later analysis identified candidate immune exposures from TCR beta sequences and from how often those sequences occurred across donors. Class I and class II HLA loci were covered by the typing at four-digit resolution. Among about 400 genotyped donors of the cohort, an average of around 220,000 unique TCR beta nucleotide sequences was sequenced per donor, of which roughly 18% were non-productive. Donor age, sex, ethnicity and CMV serostatus were compiled together with the repertoire data. The study aimed to test whether signatures of past pathogen exposure could be identified by cataloging public T cell receptors. The study used immunosequencing to profile the T cell repertoires of approximately 650 subjects and linked those repertoires to cytomegalovirus serostatus. High-throughput TCR immunosequencing, statistical association of individual TCRs with disease status, and machine learning were combined to predict cytomegalovirus infection status. Around 320 gigabases of sequencing data and 78 million or so unique TCR sequences were included in an early release covering roughly 700 HLA-typed donors. The genetic ancestry cluster associated with self-reported Caucasian donors included about 81% of the 398 genotyped donors.

The cohort comprised fewer than 700 healthy bone marrow donors. At the time of sampling, all cohort members were nominally healthy, though unrecorded immune exposures were likely present. The donor was CMV seropositive and was included in the group of 289 seropositive cohort members. Each donor provided a peripheral blood sample, and peripheral blood mononuclear cells were used for TCR beta sequencing. Genomic DNA extraction from the blood cell samples was performed with the Qiagen DNeasy Blood Extraction Kit. As to this clone: Its antigen is unknown. Qualities for individual bases were not recorded, and no much larger clone is one base off.

Here is what the overall study found, with its caveats: A group of highly shared sequence variants was considered likely to be a technical artifact of the sequencing pipeline. In vitro tests confirmed that a few of the cytomegalovirus-associated TCR beta chains recognize cytomegalovirus antigens. Sequencing depth was assumed to be roughly uniform across donors in the presence/absence analyses, though that assumption may not hold. Some IMGT-functional V segments, including TRBV6-2 and TRBV6-3, could not be told apart with the 87-base-pair reads, so those segments were excluded. Immune exposure information for the cohort was limited to CMV serostatus. Compared with equally common non-associated chains, HLA-associated TCR beta chains in a later analysis were more clonally expanded and had lower generation probabilities. In a later analysis, the rate of TCR association differed among HLA loci, with DRB1 alleles having the most associated TCRs and HLA-C alleles having the fewest. In an earlier analysis of approximately 590 of the donors, most TCR beta V segments appeared in productive rearrangements about 87% or about 30% of the time, broadly matching IMGT annotations. The classifier was reported to diagnose cytomegalovirus status with high specificity and sensitivity in both the original cohort and the validation cohort. In a later analysis, most CMV-associated TCR beta chains were found to appear HLA-restricted, with HLA associations seemingly driven largely by CMV exposure. According to a later analysis, parvovirus B19, influenza, CMV and Epstein-Barr virus appeared linked to several top co-occurrence clusters. A further reported finding was that TCR beta sequences accurately predicted the HLA-A and HLA-B alleles for most subjects in the first cohort. Correlated functional status among segregating V segments might reflect linkage disequilibrium, but an unknown experimental factor could not be ruled out. Seventeen rarely observed V segments, including chromosome 9 orphons, were excluded from the earlier analysis of approximately 600 of the donors because counts were too low. A later genetic analysis reported fewer N-insertions in productive TCRs among donors in an Asian-associated ancestry cluster than the roughly 700-donor mean. An association between a missense DCLRE1C variant and V-gene and J-gene trimming of TCR beta chains was found in a later genetic analysis and replicated in an independent cohort. Because HLA typing was unavailable for some donors at each locus, only the typed subset was used in association tests. At a false discovery rate of 0.05, a later analysis linked around 15,000 TCR beta sequences to specific HLA alleles. The study gave a list of about 160 TCR beta chains associated with cytomegalovirus. Assigning TCR associations to individual alleles was difficult when HLA alleles, especially DR and DQ, strongly co-occurred. While some public TCRs were present in many individuals, most TCR sequences turned up only very rarely across donors. This cohort had only TCR beta chains sequenced, and the lack of alpha or paired-chain data limited which features could be detected. The authors suggested that the approach could potentially be generalized to other disease states and immunological phenotypes.

Receptor libraries were prepared by the immunoSEQ multiplex PCR assay. For the multiplex PCR, a mixture combining 60 forward primers for TCR Vbeta segments and 13 reverse primers for TCR Jbeta segments was used. Amplification of the CDR3 region of rearranged TCR beta genes was performed with a multiplex PCR assay on genomic DNA. The Illumina HiSeq System was used to sequence the amplified TCR beta libraries as 87-base-pair reads. The source study handled its data this way. Across the roughly 670 repertoires, a later analysis counted approximately 75 million unique TCR beta chains, approximately 10 million of which were shared by at least two donors. Raw reads were error-corrected and collapsed into unique sequences with a nearest-neighbor algorithm that merged closely related sequences to remove PCR and sequencing errors. Alignment of CDR3 sequences to IMGT reference sequences was used to assign V, D and J gene segments. For a sequence to be retained, a match of at least six nucleotides to both a V gene segment and a J gene segment was required. A rearrangement counted as productive if the CDR3 had no stop codons and remained in frame with V and J, and every other rearrangement counted as non-productive. CDR3 was defined by IMGT convention, running from the second conserved V-encoded cysteine to the conserved J-encoded phenylalanine. Sequences without an unambiguous match to a single V gene segment were excluded from the earlier analysis of 587 of the donors. In an earlier analysis of about 590 of the donors, a V segment was called functional when productive rearrangements were above 56.7%, and segregating when the standard deviation between donors exceeded 5%. A statistical classification framework was built to diagnose cytomegalovirus status from the catalog of TCR beta chain sequences. V and J gene assignment, in a later analysis, came from comparing TCR nucleotide sequences with IMGT/GENE-DB human TR gene sequences. Using the TCRdist pipeline, a later analysis assigned CDR3 sequences along with most-parsimonious VDJ recombination scenarios. A later analysis defined each TCR beta chain by its CDR3 amino acid sequence plus V-gene family, and excluded reads lacking a unique V-gene family. As a way to deal with suspected cross-contamination and a sequencing artifact, a later analysis dropped over 550 nucleotide sequences that were highly shared and had low generation probability. For each public chain, a later analysis derived a clonal expansion index from normalized ranks of inferred template counts within each repertoire. In a later analysis, generation probabilities were computed using a VDJ recombination model fitted to out-of-frame rearrangements, and the results were checked against IGoR. A later analysis scored TCR-TCR, TCR-HLA and TCR-CMV co-occurrence with hypergeometric tests, applying a repertoire-size bias correction to TCR pairs. False discovery rates were estimated in a later analysis by permuting HLA or CMV assignments 20 times. In a later analysis, co-occurring TCRs were grouped using DBSCAN, and TCRdist sequence similarity was added for clustering within HLA-allele-positive subsets. Co-occurrence clustering excluded repertoires with fewer than 30,000 or more than 120,000 public chains, plus five with anomalous nucleotide sharing. TCRdb mirrors the immuneACCESS table, restricted to in-frame sequences. Some clones are absent from its copies; in checked studies, under half trace to an unresolved V gene, and the reason for the others is unknown. The V and J calls and the clone size are those of that table, but D and trimming were determined from the DNA. The sample table records more than 95,000 clones; approximately 81% of these occur just once. Roughly 4% of the sample is in the top ten clones.

Measured from the cysteine to the phenylalanine, the CDR3 is 14 residues long. CDR3 DNA only is kept here, 42 bases in frame from base 1. The germline V gene encodes CDR1 MGHDK and CDR2 SYGVNS. The germline V end is reduced by 5 bases and the J end by 9 bases; junction bases left unmatched: 12. This TCR was recovered from a young man in good health and CMV-seropositive. This chain is built from TRBV25-1 and TRBJ2-7; TRBD2 fits 8 bases in the junction. The sample consisted of PBMCs. Here the CDR3 is given as CASSLHISGAAQYF. Here is the DNA: TGTGCCAGCAGTCTCCACATTAGCGGGGCGGCGCAGTACTTC.